This T cell receptor (beta chain) was sequenced for a study of T cell repertoires in cytomegalovirus infection. Across the whole study: It was recently identified HLA-C-restricted and well-studied HLA-B-restricted CMV epitopes that the study used.

TCRdb re-called the reads with MiXCR, one entry per CDR3 protein. The sample yields some 700,000 distinct CDR3 sequences, 33% seen once. This clonotype has just a few counts. Its target is unknown. V shed 4 bases, J shed 5 bases, and the junction held 4 bases outside the gene matches. The CDR3 spans 15 residues. CDR1 and CDR2 (germline): DFQATT, SNEGSKA (reference sequence). The sequence was collected from a human donor in good health (CMV status not recorded). Some clones in this sample may be carry-over from other donors' samples. Specimen: cultured PBMCs, collected from culture after CMV antigen stimulation. This sequence joins TRBV20-1 and TRBJ2-1, with 14 bases that match TRBD2. The DNA of the CDR3 is TGCAGTGCTATACCGGGACTAGCGGGAGACAATGAGCAGTTCTTC. Residues: CSAIPGLAGDNEQFF.